Listed here is a single T cell receptor (beta chain). This entry comes from a study of blood T cell repertoires in COVID-19. Study-level information: There were acute and convalescent COVID-19 samples, and they came from the United States, Italy and Spain.

Original handling: Nucleated cell counts were estimated from reference gene primer amplification. The assay was immunoSEQ multiplex PCR, and TCRdb's table has in-frame clones only and misses some. The D gene and trimming were derived from the DNA, and the V and J assignments and clone size from that table. Of about 91,000 clones in the sample, around 90% were seen once. This sequence originates from a woman at least 80 years old with active COVID-19. The sequencing input was peripheral blood.

The CDR3 loop is CASSPGAQGNQPQHF. The CDR3 DNA is TGTGCCAGCTCACCAGGGGCCCAGGGGAATCAGCCCCAGCATTTT. The chain uses TRBV18 and TRBJ1-5; TRBD1 might be the D (6 bases). Germline loops: CDR1 KGHSH, CDR2 LQKENI. This CDR3 comprises 15 residues. Trimming took off 2 bases at V and 4 bases at J, with 12 bases between the two ends. The full variable domain, its missing parts supplied by reference TRBV18 and TRBJ1-5, is NAGVMQNPRHLVRRRGQEARLRCSPMKGHSHVYWYRQLPEEGLKFMVYLQKENIIDESGMPKERFSAEFPKEGPSILRIQQVVRGDSAAYFCASSPGAQGNQPQHFGDGTRLSIL.